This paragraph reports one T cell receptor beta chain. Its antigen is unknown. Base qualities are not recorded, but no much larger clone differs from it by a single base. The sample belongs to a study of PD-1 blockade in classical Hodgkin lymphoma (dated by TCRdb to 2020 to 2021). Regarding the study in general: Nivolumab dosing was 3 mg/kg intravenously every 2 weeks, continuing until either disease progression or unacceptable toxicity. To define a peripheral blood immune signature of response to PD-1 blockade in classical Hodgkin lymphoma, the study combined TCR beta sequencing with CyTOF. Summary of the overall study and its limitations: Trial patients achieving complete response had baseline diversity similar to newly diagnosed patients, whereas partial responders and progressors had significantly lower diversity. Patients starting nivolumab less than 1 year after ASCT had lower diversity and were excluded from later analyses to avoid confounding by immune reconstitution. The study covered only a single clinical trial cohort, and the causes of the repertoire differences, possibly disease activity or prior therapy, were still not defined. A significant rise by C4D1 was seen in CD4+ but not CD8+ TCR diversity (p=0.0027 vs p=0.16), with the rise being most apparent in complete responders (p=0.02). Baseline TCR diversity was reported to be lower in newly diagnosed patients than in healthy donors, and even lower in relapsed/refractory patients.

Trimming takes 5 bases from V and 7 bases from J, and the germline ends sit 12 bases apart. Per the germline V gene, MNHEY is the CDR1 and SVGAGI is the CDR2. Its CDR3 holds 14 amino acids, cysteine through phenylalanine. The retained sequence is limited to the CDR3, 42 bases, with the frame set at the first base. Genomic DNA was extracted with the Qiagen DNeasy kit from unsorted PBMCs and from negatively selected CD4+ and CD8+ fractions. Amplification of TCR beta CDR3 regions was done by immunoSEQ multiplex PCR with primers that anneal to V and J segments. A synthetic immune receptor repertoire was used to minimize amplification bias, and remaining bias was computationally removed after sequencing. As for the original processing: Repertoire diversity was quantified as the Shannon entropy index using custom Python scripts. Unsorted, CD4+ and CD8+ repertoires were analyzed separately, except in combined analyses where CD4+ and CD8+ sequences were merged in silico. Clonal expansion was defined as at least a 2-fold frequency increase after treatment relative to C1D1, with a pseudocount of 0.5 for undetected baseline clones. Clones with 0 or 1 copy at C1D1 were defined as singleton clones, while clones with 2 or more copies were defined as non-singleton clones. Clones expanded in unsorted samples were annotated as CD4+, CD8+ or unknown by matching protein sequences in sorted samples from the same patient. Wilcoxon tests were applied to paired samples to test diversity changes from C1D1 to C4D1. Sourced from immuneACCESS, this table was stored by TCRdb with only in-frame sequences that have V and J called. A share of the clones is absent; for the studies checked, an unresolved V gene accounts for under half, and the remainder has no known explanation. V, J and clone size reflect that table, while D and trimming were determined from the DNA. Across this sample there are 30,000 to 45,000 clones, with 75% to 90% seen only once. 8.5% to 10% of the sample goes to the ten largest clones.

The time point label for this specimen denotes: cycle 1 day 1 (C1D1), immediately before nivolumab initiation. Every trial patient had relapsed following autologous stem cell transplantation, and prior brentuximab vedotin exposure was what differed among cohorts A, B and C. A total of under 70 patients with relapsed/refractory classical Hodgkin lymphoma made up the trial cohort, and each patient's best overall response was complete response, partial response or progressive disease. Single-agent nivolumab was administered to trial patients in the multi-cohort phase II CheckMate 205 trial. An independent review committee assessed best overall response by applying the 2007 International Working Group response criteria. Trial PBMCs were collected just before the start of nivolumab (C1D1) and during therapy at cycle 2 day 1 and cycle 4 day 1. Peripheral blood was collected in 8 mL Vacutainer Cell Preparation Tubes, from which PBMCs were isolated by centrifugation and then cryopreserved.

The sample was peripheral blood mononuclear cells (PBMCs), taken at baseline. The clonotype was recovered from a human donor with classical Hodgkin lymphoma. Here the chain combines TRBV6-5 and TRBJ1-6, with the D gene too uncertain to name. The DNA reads TGTGCCAGCAGTGAAGGGTTCGGGAATTCACCCCTCCACTTT. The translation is CASSEGFGNSPLHF.